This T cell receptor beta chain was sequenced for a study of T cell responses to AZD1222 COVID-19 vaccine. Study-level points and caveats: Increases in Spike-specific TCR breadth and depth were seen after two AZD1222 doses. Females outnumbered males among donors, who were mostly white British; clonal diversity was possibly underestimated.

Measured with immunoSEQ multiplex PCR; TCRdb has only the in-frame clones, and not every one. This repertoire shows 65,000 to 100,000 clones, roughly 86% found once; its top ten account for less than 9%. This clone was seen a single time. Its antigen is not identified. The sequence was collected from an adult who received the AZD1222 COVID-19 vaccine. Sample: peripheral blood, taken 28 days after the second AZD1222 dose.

This CDR3 is CASSQVFGLGSGRVPEQYF. CDR3 coding DNA: TGTGCCAGCAGCCAAGTATTTGGGTTGGGTAGCGGGAGGGTCCCCGAGCAGTACTTC. The J gene is TRBJ2-7, the V gene TRBV3-1 (or the pseudogene TRBV3-2); 11 nucleotides agree with TRBD2. The CDR3 is 19 residues long. The V and J ends lost 1 base and 6 bases, in that order; junction bases with no gene match: 17. Looked up from germline, CDR1 is LGHDT and CDR2 is YNNKEL (reference sequence).